The sequence of this T cell receptor beta chain was determined in a study of identical twins. About this clonotype itself: Its antigen is unidentified.

General observations from the study: It was possible that invariant MAIT and iNKT cells partly confounded the zero-insertion analyses. Insertion counts were lower in abundant cord blood beta clonotypes, a trend that memory repertoires did not show. Surplus twin overlap in beta out-of-frame sequences was less pronounced.

TCRdb independently ran MiXCR on the 5' RACE reads; one entry per CDR3 protein. This repertoire shows approximately 220,000 distinct CDR3 sequences, roughly 7.5% found once; its top ten account for about 1.9%. The V end lost 0 bases, the J end lost 4 bases, and 12 bases lay between the germline ends. In germline, CDR1 is SGHVS, CDR2 FNYEAQ. The CDR3 sequence is 15 residues long. Everyone who gave samples was a healthy Caucasian. The sample was also reused in another study, on yellow fever vaccine responses in identical twins.

The specimen was memory (CD45RO+) T cells sorted from blood. The clonotype comes from a woman aged 18-29 years in good health. This chain connects TRBV7-6 to TRBJ2-5; tentative D call: TRBD2 (6 bases). For the CDR3, the DNA is TGTGCCAGCAGCTTAGCGCCCGGGAGTGGAGAGACCCAGTACTTC. Translation gives CASSLAPGSGETQYF.